What follows is one T cell receptor beta chain and its context. The V gene's germline CDR1 is SGHDT and CDR2 YYEEEE. The CDR3 is made up of 15 amino acids. V lost 1 base to trimming and J lost 2 bases, with 12 bases between them. There were TCR beta CDR3 regions amplified from RNA transcripts. The HTBI primer set served for first-round RT-PCR of the TCR CDR3. A single record per CDR3 protein comes from TCRdb applying MiXCR to the multiplex PCR reads. The sample yields 550,000 to 850,000 distinct CDR3 sequences, roughly a sixth seen once. The blood sample predates any ophthalmopathy symptoms, coming from first hyperthyroidism diagnosis. These data belong to a study of T cells in Graves' hyperthyroidism and ophthalmopathy. Across the study: Peripheral blood was drawn at first diagnosis, prior to all treatment.

This receptor was identified in a woman aged 45 to 65 with Graves' hyperthyroidism that later progressed to Graves' ophthalmopathy. J is TRBJ1-2 and V is TRBV5-6; D uncertain. The sample taken for sequencing was blood. CDR3 loop: CASSLLSAANYGYTF. For the CDR3, the DNA is TGTGCCAGCAGCTTGCTAAGCGCAGCCAACTATGGCTACACCTTC.